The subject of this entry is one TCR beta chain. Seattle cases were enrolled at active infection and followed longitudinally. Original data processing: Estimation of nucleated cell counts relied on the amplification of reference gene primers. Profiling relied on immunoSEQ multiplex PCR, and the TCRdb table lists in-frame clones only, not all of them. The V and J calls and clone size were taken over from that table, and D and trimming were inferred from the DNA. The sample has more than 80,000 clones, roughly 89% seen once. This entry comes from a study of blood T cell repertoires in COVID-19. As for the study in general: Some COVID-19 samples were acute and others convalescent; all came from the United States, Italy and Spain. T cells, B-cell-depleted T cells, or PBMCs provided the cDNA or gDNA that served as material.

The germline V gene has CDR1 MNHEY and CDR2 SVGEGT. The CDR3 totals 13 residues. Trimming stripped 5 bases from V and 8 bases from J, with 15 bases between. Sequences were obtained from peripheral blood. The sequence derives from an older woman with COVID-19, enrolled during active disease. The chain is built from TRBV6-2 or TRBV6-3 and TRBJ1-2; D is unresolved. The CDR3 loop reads CASSREVLSGYTF. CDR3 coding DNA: TGTGCCAGCAGTAGGGAGGTATTGTCGGGCTACACCTTC.